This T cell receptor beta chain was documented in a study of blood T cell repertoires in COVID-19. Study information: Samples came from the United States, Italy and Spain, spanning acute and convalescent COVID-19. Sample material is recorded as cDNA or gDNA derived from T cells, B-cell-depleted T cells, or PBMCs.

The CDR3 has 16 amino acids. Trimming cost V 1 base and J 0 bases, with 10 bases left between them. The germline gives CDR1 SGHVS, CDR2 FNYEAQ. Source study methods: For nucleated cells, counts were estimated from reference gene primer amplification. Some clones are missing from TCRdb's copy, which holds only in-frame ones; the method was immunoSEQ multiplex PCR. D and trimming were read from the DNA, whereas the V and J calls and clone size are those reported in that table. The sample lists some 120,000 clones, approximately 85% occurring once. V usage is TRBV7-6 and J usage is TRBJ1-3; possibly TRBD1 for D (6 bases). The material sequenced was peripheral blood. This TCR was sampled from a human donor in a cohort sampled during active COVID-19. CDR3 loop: CASSLGGHTSGNTIYF. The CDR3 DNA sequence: TGTGCCAGCAGCTTAGGGGGACACACCTCTGGAAACACCATATATTTT. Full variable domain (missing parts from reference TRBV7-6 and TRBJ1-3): GAGVSQSPRYKVTKRGQDVALRCDPISGHVSLYWYRQALGQGPEFLTYFNYEAQQDKSGLPNDRFSAERPEGSISTLTIQRTEQRDSAMYRCASSLGGHTSGNTIYFGEGSWLTVV.